This is a list of T cell receptor beta chains from one sample in a study of identical twins' blood T cells. Each CDR3 protein is one row after TCRdb ran MiXCR on the 5' RACE reads. The sample records about 370,000 distinct CDR3 sequences, roughly 27% being singletons. Sequenced sample: PBMCs. The source is a woman aged 18-49 years in good health. CDR3s include the opening cysteine and the closing phenylalanine or tryptophan. The order of the fields is clone size, D gene, V gene, J gene, CDR3 protein, CDR3 DNA. A D gene is named only where the DNA matches it firmly. For some rows the clone size is stated as once, few or many, or as a class when expanded; others skip it.

few	-	TRBV7-3	TRBJ1-1	CASTFQSGVSTEAFF	TGTGCCAGCACCTTCCAATCCGGGGTTAGCACTGAAGCTTTCTTT
-	-	TRBV2	TRBJ1-1	CASIGQNYNTEAFF	TGTGCCAGCATTGGGCAGAACTACAACACTGAAGCTTTCTTT
-	-	TRBV29-1	TRBJ2-1	CSSRTYNEQFF	TGCAGCAGCCGGACCTACAATGAGCAGTTCTTC
few	-	TRBV9	TRBJ2-7	CATSARGPYEQYF	TGTGCCACCTCGGCACGAGGCCCCTACGAGCAGTACTTC
few	-	TRBV5-1	TRBJ1-2	CASSLEAPPNYGYTF	TGCGCCAGCAGCTTGGAAGCACCCCCTAACTATGGCTACACCTTC
-	-	TRBV4-3	TRBJ1-2	CASSQGPIRTF	TGCGCCAGCAGCCAAGGGCCGATCCGCACCTTC
-	-	TRBV5-1	TRBJ2-1	CASSSPQGTYNEQFF	TGCGCCAGCAGCTCCCCTCAGGGGACCTACAATGAGCAGTTCTTC
once	-	TRBV6-6	TRBJ1-1	CASSYPNAEAFF	TGTGCCAGCAGTTACCCCAACGCTGAAGCTTTCTTT
-	TRBD1	TRBV10-1	TRBJ1-5	CASSDRDSNQPQHF	TGCGCCAGCAGCGACAGGGATAGCAATCAGCCCCAGCATTTT
few	-	TRBV20-1	TRBJ1-6	CSARAWTVFNNSPLHF	TGCAGTGCTCGAGCCTGGACCGTCTTCAATAATTCACCCCTCCACTTT
-	TRBD2	TRBV7-3	TRBJ2-1	CASSPGRGGNNEQFF	TGTGCCAGCAGCCCAGGACGGGGGGGAAACAATGAGCAGTTCTTC
-	-	TRBV7-9	TRBJ1-1	CASSFAGLNTEAFF	TGTGCCAGCAGCTTTGCCGGTCTGAACACTGAAGCTTTCTTT
-	-	TRBV20-1	TRBJ1-2	CSASRTKGYTF	TGCAGTGCTTCCCGGACAAAAGGCTACACCTTC
once	TRBD2	TRBV7-9	TRBJ2-3	CASSLGAWKREPDTQYF	TGTGCCAGCAGCTTAGGGGCTTGGAAGCGGGAACCAGATACGCAGTATTTT
many	-	TRBV7-2	TRBJ1-5	CASSFSSWGTNQPQHF	TGTGCCAGCAGCTTTTCATCTTGGGGCACGAATCAGCCCCAGCATTTT
-	-	TRBV9	TRBJ2-2	CASSDDFGWIGGELFF	TGTGCCAGCAGCGATGACTTCGGGTGGATAGGCGGGGAGCTGTTTTTT
few	TRBD2	TRBV9	TRBJ2-1	CASSVGLAENEQFF	TGTGCCAGCAGCGTAGGGCTAGCGGAGAATGAGCAGTTCTTC
many	-	TRBV7-9	TRBJ2-1	CASSLGEQFF	TGTGCCAGCAGCTTGGGTGAGCAGTTCTTC
few	-	TRBV20-1	TRBJ1-4	CSAPKGNEKLVF	TGCAGTGCCCCAAAGGGTAATGAAAAACTGGTTTTT
-	-	TRBV9	TRBJ1-1	CASSPPGDNTEAFF	TGTGCCAGCAGCCCTCCGGGGGACAACACTGAAGCTTTCTTT
-	-	TRBV7-8	TRBJ1-3	CASSLESGRSTIYF	TGTGCCAGCAGCTTAGAGTCAGGGAGAAGCACCATATATTTT
-	-	TRBV5-8	TRBJ1-1	CASSLETGLGNTEAFF	TGTGCCAGCAGCTTGGAAACAGGCTTAGGGAACACTGAAGCTTTCTTT
-	-	TRBV20-1	TRBJ1-1	CSAKGHKNTEAFF	TGCAGTGCCAAGGGACACAAGAACACTGAAGCTTTCTTT
-	-	TRBV3-1	TRBJ2-3	CASSPKSEDTQYF	TGTGCCAGCAGCCCCAAGTCCGAAGATACGCAGTATTTT
-	-	TRBV5-1	TRBJ1-4	CASSLDRATNEKLFF	TGCGCCAGCAGCTTGGATAGGGCAACTAATGAAAAACTGTTTTTT
-	-	TRBV6-2/TRBV6-3	TRBJ1-4	CASSSVTEKLFF	TGTGCCAGCAGTTCCGTGACGGAAAAACTGTTTTTT
-	-	TRBV7-2	TRBJ1-5	CASSFTTGGQPQHF	TGTGCCAGCAGCTTTACGACAGGAGGTCAGCCCCAGCATTTT
many	-	TRBV10-1	TRBJ1-1	CASSEPGSNTEAFF	TGCGCCAGCAGTGAGCCAGGCTCGAACACTGAAGCTTTCTTT
many	TRBD1	TRBV20-1	TRBJ1-3	CSATGQGGNTIYF	TGCAGTGCTACTGGACAGGGCGGAAACACCATATATTTT
many	-	TRBV12-3/TRBV12-4	TRBJ1-1	CASRLDTNTEAFF	TGTGCCAGCAGGCTGGACACGAACACTGAAGCTTTCTTT
many	-	TRBV10-3	TRBJ2-7	CAIGDEQYF	TGTGCCATCGGGGACGAGCAGTACTTC
-	TRBD1	TRBV20-1	TRBJ2-5	CSAKGTGKETQYF	TGCAGTGCCAAAGGGACAGGGAAAGAGACCCAGTACTTC
few	-	TRBV7-2	TRBJ1-5	CASSLELGLHFPPQPQHF	TGTGCCAGCAGCTTGGAGTTGGGACTCCACTTCCCGCCTCAGCCCCAGCATTTT
-	-	TRBV20-1	TRBJ2-3	CSAREPSGLDTQYF	TGCAGTGCTAGAGAGCCTTCGGGACTAGATACGCAGTATTTT
few	-	TRBV18	TRBJ1-4	CASSPQRQPENEKLFF	TGTGCCAGCTCACCACAGAGACAGCCCGAGAATGAAAAACTGTTTTTT
-	TRBD1	TRBV6-6	TRBJ1-1	CASQTTGGLSEAFF	TGTGCCAGCCAAACGACAGGGGGTTTAAGTGAAGCTTTCTTT
-	-	TRBV5-1	TRBJ1-2	CASSLAGSYGLNYGYTF	TGCGCCAGCAGCTTGGCCGGTTCATATGGGCTCAACTATGGCTACACCTTC
-	TRBD1	TRBV7-9	TRBJ1-2	CASSLAGTDVYGYTF	TGTGCCAGCAGCTTAGCCGGGACAGACGTCTATGGCTACACCTTC
many	TRBD1	TRBV5-6	TRBJ1-1	CASSRQGGTEAFF	TGTGCCAGCAGCCGACAGGGGGGAACTGAAGCTTTCTTT
many	-	TRBV5-1	TRBJ2-2	CASSLVLTGELFF	TGCGCCAGCAGCTTGGTCCTTACCGGGGAGCTGTTTTTT
many	-	TRBV20-1	TRBJ1-5	CSARDVYSNQPQHF	TGCAGTGCTAGAGACGTATATAGCAATCAGCCCCAGCATTTT
-	-	TRBV5-1	TRBJ2-3	CASSAPSTDTQYF	TGCGCCAGCAGCGCACCTAGCACAGATACGCAGTATTTT
-	-	TRBV5-5	TRBJ1-2	CASSFAGTIYGYTF	TGTGCCAGCAGCTTCGCCGGGACAATTTATGGCTACACCTTC
once	-	TRBV5-6	TRBJ1-2	CASSLGVNGYTF	TGTGCCAGCAGCTTGGGTGTCAATGGCTACACCTTC
many	-	TRBV9	TRBJ2-3	CASSVTGTDTQYF	TGTGCCAGCAGCGTAACTGGGACAGATACGCAGTATTTT
-	TRBD1	TRBV29-1	TRBJ1-1	CSAKGGEGRTEAFF	TGCAGCGCCAAAGGGGGCGAAGGACGGACTGAAGCTTTCTTT
few	-	TRBV2	TRBJ1-5	CASRGMVWQPQHF	TGTGCCAGCAGGGGGATGGTTTGGCAGCCCCAGCATTTT
-	TRBD1	TRBV20-1	TRBJ1-5	CSARFGGQGVAHF	TGCAGTGCTAGATTCGGTGGACAGGGCGTGGCGCATTTT
many	-	TRBV6-2/TRBV6-3	TRBJ1-1	CASSYLQYTEAFF	TGTGCCAGCAGTTACCTACAGTACACTGAAGCTTTCTTT
few	-	TRBV5-1	TRBJ2-5	CASSHSGYQETQYF	TGCGCCAGCAGCCATTCGGGGTACCAAGAGACCCAGTACTTC
-	-	TRBV27	TRBJ2-2	CASSLYQNTGELFF	TGTGCCAGCAGTTTATATCAGAACACCGGGGAGCTGTTTTTT